The 10 T cell receptor beta chains below were found in one sample sequenced in a study of lymphopenia after photon versus proton radiotherapy. Profiled with immunoSEQ multiplex PCR; TCRdb holds only in-frame clones, not every one. The table lists under 80,000 clones, 86% of them singletons. Sequenced here: peripheral blood, sampled from a patient treated with photon-based radiotherapy. Source of these receptors: a man in his forties with gastric cancer.

Details on this clone: At one boundary the junction diverges from the germline segment, which might be a read error. The chain joins TRBV7-7 to TRBJ1-4; unclear D gene. There are 13 residues in the CDR3. Germline V CDR1 and CDR2: SSHAT, FNYEAQ (reference sequence). CDR3 DNA: TGTGCTAGCAGCTTGGGTCGTAGCGAAAAACTGTTTTTT. It encodes CASSLGRSEKLFF.

J is TRBJ1-1 and V is TRBV6-1; 8 nucleotides align to TRBD1. V gave up 5 bases and J gave up 8 bases; unmatched junction bases: 4. Germline V gene data show CDR1 as MNHNS and CDR2 as SASEGT. CDR3 length: 12 amino acids. CDR3 loop: CASSLGQGEAFF. DNA for the CDR3: TGTGCCAGCAGTCTCGGACAGGGAGAAGCTTTCTTT.

The chain links TRBV11-2 to TRBJ2-7, with a tentative D call TRBD2 (5 bases). The V end lost 4 bases, the J end lost 2 bases, and 9 bases lay between the germline ends. CDR3 size: 13 residues. Germline V gene lookup returns CDR1 SGHAT and CDR2 FQNNGV. This CDR3 reads CASSSGLAYEQYF. In DNA, the CDR3 is TGTGCCAGCAGCTCCGGACTCGCCTACGAGCAGTACTTC. The full variable domain, rest sourced from reference TRBV11-2 and TRBJ2-7, is EAGVAQSPRYKIIEKRQSVAFWCNPISGHATLYWYQQILGQGPKLLIQFQNNGVVDDSQLPKDRFSAERLKGVDSTLKIQPAKLEDSAVYLCASSSGLAYEQYFGPGTRLTVT.

This clone is labeled medium-sized. The CDR3 spells CASSPGSREKLFF. The CDR3 DNA reads as TGTGCCAGCAGCCCCGGGTCAAGAGAAAAACTGTTTTTT. This chain links TRBV9 with TRBJ1-4; D is uncertain. With 4 bases removed from V and 8 bases from J, the gap between germline ends came to 12 bases. The V gene's germline CDR1 is SGDLS and CDR2 YYNGEE. This CDR3 has 13 residues.

Remarks on this clone: Additional DNA sequences in this sample encode the identical CDR3. The V and J genes are TRBV7-2 and TRBJ2-2; D is perhaps TRBD2 (6 bases). Germline V CDR1 and CDR2: SGHTA, FQGNSA. This CDR3 is 15 amino acids long. The V and J ends lost 5 bases and 0 bases respectively, with 10 bases between them. CDR3 DNA: TGTGCCAGCAGCCCTGGCGGGGCGAACACCGGGGAGCTGTTTTTT. Its protein is CASSPGGANTGELFF.

V is TRBV6-1 and J is TRBJ2-3, with D possibly TRBD1 on 5 matching bases. V lost 1 base and J lost 4, with 9 bases in between. Germline-derived CDR1 and CDR2 are MNHNS and SASEGT. This CDR3 has 14 amino acids. DNA for the CDR3: TGTGCCAGCAGTGAAGGTAGGGGCGCAGATACGCAGTATTTT. This gives the protein CASSEGRGADTQYF.

The genes are TRBV4-1 and TRBJ2-5, with D possibly being TRBD1 or TRBD2 (5 bases each). This CDR3 contains 13 residues. Germline V gene lookup returns CDR1 MGHRA and CDR2 YSYEKL. The V and J ends lost 2 bases and 6 bases respectively, with 10 bases between them. DNA for the CDR3: TGCGCCAGCAGCCAAACGGGACGAAAGACCCAGTACTTC. This sequence encodes CASSQTGRKTQYF.

This clone was counted once. The chain links TRBV2 to TRBJ1-4, with D hard to call. CDR1 and CDR2 from the germline V gene are SNHLY and FYNNEI. Trimming removed 5 bases at V and 0 bases at J, with 13 bases between. The CDR3 is 16 residues long. CDR3 sequence: CASSSSYPATNEKLFF. The CDR3 DNA reads TGTGCCAGCAGTTCGAGCTACCCTGCAACTAATGAAAAACTGTTTTTT.

The chain recombines TRBV5-1 with TRBJ1-1; 7 bases agree with TRBD1. The ends lost 4 bases at V and 10 bases at J; junction bases unmatched: 10. Looked up from germline, CDR1 is SGHRS and CDR2 is YFSETQ. This CDR3 is built from 13 residues. CDR3 DNA: TGCGCCAGCAGCGAGGAAGGGGGCGTGGGAGCTTTCTTT. Protein: CASSEEGGVGAFF.

The rearrangement joins TRBV4-2 to TRBJ2-7; D not resolved. Germline values: CDR1 LGHNA, CDR2 YNFKEQ. V lost 6 bases and J lost 5, with 8 bases in between. The CDR3 spans 11 residues. In DNA, the CDR3 is TGTGCCAGCAGGGGTCGGGACGAGCAGTACTTC. Translation gives CASRGRDEQYF.